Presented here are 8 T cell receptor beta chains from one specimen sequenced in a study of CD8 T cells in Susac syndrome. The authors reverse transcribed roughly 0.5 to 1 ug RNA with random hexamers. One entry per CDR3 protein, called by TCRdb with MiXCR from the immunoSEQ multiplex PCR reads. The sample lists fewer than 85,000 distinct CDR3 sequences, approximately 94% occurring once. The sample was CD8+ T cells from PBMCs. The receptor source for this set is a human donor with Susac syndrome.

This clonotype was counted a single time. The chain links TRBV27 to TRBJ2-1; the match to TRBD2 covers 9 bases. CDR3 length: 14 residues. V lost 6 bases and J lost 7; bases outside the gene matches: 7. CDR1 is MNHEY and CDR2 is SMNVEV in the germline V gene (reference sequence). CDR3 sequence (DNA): TGTGCCAGCAGGTATAGCGGGGGTAGAAATGAGCAGTTCTTC. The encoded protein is CASRYSGGRNEQFF.

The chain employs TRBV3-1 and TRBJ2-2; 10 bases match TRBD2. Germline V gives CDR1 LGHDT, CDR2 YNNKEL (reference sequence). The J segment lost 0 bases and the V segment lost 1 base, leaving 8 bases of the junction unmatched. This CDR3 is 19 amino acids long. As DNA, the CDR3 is TGTGCCAGCAGCCAAGTAACTAGCGGGGAGTTACCGAACACCGGGGAGCTGTTTTTT. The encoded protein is CASSQVTSGELPNTGELFF.

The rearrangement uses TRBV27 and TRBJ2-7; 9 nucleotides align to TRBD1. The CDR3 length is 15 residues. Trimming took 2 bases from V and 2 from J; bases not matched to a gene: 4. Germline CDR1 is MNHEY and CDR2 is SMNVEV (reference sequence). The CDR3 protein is CASSLIGQGPYEQYF. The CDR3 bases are TGTGCCAGCAGTTTAATAGGACAGGGGCCCTACGAGCAGTACTTC.

The CDR3 nucleotides are TGTGCCACCAGTGCCCTGACTAGTGCCACCGGGGAGCTGTTTTTT. Encoded protein: CATSALTSATGELFF. The chain couples TRBV24-1 to TRBJ2-2; maybe TRBD2 (6 bases). The CDR3 totals 15 residues. V lost 5 bases and J 4 bases, leaving 13 bases between the germline ends. Germline V gene data show CDR1 as KGHDR and CDR2 as SFDVKD.

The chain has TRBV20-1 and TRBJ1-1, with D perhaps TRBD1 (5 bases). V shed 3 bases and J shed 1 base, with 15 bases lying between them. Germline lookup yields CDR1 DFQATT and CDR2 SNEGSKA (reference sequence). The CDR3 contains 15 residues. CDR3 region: CSASQRRGRNTEAFF. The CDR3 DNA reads TGCAGTGCTAGCCAGCGGAGGGGAAGGAACACTGAAGCTTTCTTT.

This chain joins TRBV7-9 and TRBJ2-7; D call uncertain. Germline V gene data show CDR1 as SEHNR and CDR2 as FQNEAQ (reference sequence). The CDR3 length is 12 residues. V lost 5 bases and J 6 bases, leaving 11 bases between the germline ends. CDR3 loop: CASSPLPTEQYF. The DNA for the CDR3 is TGTGCCAGCAGCCCCCTCCCGACCGAGCAGTACTTC. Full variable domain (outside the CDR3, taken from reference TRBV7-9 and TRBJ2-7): DTGVSQNPRHKITKRGQNVTFRCDPISEHNRLYWYRQTLGQGPEFLTYFQNEAQLEKSRLLSDRFSAERPKGSFSTLEIQRTEQGDSAMYLCASSPLPTEQYFGPGTRLTVT.

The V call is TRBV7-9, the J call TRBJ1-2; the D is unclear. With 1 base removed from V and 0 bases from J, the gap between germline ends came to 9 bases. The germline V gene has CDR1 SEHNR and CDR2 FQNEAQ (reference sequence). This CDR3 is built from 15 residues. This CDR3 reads CASSLVVRANYGYTF. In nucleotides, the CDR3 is TGTGCCAGCAGCTTAGTCGTTCGGGCTAACTATGGCTACACCTTC.

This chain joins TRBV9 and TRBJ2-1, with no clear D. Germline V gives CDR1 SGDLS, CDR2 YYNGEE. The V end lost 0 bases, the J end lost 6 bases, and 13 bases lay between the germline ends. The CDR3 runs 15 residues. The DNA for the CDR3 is TGTGCCAGCAGCGTAGCTCTAGGAGTCCGCAATGAGCAGTTCTTC. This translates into CASSVALGVRNEQFF.